This TCR beta chain was profiled in a study of cytotoxic CD8 clonotypes in ibrutinib-treated CLL (dated by TCRdb to the early 2020s). For context, the study as a whole: The cohort had about a dozen relapsed/refractory and approximately 15 treatment-naive patients; approximately 17 were IGHV unmutated. Responses were partial in 24 patients and complete in 2; after median approximately 66 months follow-up, around 14 stayed in remission and 12 progressed. The response samples were drawn at a median of approximately 11 months into treatment, with a range of about 6 to 36 months. Samples averaged about 260,000 productive templates and roughly 86,000 productive rearrangements. Longitudinal samples were obtainable from about 30% of the roughly 90 participants in the trial. Cryopreserved peripheral blood mononuclear cells were obtained before treatment, at response, and at either sustained remission or disease progression. All remission and progressive disease samples were collected while patients were still receiving ibrutinib.

The time point label of this sample denotes: 20 to 25 months on ibrutinib. For TCR beta library preparation, roughly 2 micrograms of genomic DNA were extracted from the cryopreserved PBMCs. Longitudinal blood samples from CLL patients on ibrutinib monotherapy underwent high-throughput TCR beta sequencing. Patients were enrolled in a phase 2 open-label single-center ibrutinib monotherapy trial. Study-wide conclusions, independent of this receptor: Sustained-remission and progressing patients did not have matched sampling times, and lymph node repertoires were not examined. Public clonotypes were rare and either contracted or stayed stable during treatment, and the rise in clonality at ibrutinib response reflected the expansion of private clonotypes. Clonality increased at ibrutinib response, stayed stable in sustained remission, and fell back toward baseline at progression. At baseline, clonality was higher than in age-matched healthy donors and showed a strong correlation with circulating CD8+ T-cell counts.

This clone was observed a few times. Its antigen is currently not known. No much larger clone exists at a distance of one base, and base qualities are not known. CDR1 and CDR2, per the germline V gene (reference sequence), are SEHNR and FQNEAQ. The CDR3 runs 11 amino acids, cysteine and phenylalanine included. The only DNA kept is the CDR3, 33 bases in frame from the first base. Trimming takes 5 bases from V and 2 bases from J, and the germline ends sit 3 bases apart. The goal of deep resolution MiSeq sequencing was a depth between 1 in 1 million and 1 in 200,000 T cells, and coverage averaged 10x per clonotype. The immunoSEQ hsTCRB Kit was used to generate the TCR beta libraries. Regarding the original processing steps: Data were analyzed with ImmunoSEQ Data Assistant and ImmunoSEQ Analyzer, with V, D and J genes assigned per IMGT definitions. Clonality was computed as one minus normalized Shannon entropy of productive rearrangement frequencies, ranging from 0 to 1. Only overrepresented clonotypes making up at least 0.05% of the repertoire of each patient were included in the public clonotype analysis. More than ten age-matched healthy donor repertoires from immuneACCESS were used as controls for clonality. The source is immuneACCESS, and TCRdb retained only in-frame sequences with V and J called. Part of the clones is not carried over; for the studies checked, unresolved V genes explain less than half of this, and the remainder is unexplained. The V and J calls and the clone size are those of that table, but D and trimming were determined from the DNA. The sample records more than 110,000 clones, 76% of which are singletons. The ten largest clones take up about 5% of the sample.

Material: PBMCs, obtained after 24 months of ibrutinib treatment. The source of this sequence is a human donor with chronic lymphocytic leukemia. The chain joins TRBV7-9 to TRBJ2-5, with no reliable assignment of the D segment. The CDR3 reads as follows: CASSQQETQYF. The DNA sequence is as follows: TGTGCCAGCAGCCAACAAGAGACCCAGTACTTC. The full variable domain, completed from the reference TRBV7-9 and TRBJ2-5 proteins outside the CDR3, reads DTGVSQNPRHKITKRGQNVTFRCDPISEHNRLYWYRQTLGQGPEFLTYFQNEAQLEKSRLLSDRFSAERPKGSFSTLEIQRTEQGDSAMYLCASSQQETQYFGPGTRLLVL.